This T cell receptor beta chain was captured by sequencing in a study of shared clonotypes between healthy human individuals. About this clone: The antigen is not known. The same CDR3 arises from other DNA sequences in this sample as well.

Germline lookup yields CDR1 MRHNA and CDR2 SNTAGT. The V end lost 4 bases, the J end lost 0 bases, and 5 bases lay between the germline ends. The CDR3 covers 13 residues. Study-level points and caveats: Sampling involved blood alone; tissue repertoires likely differ.

The donors were all Caucasian adults (living in Nashville, Tennessee). Here immunoSEQ multiplex PCR was the method, and the copy in TCRdb shows in-frame clones only, minus some. The table records about 490,000 clones, roughly 85% of them present only once. Sequences were obtained from PBMCs. The V call is TRBV6-4, the J call TRBJ2-3; no clear D gene. This clonotype originated in a woman aged 40-49 years in good health. Some clones in this sample may be carry-over from other donors' samples. CDR3 residues: CASSGSSTDTQYF. The CDR3 DNA is TGTGCCAGCAGTGGCAGTAGCACAGATACGCAGTATTTT.